This record looks at one TCR beta chain sequence and its context. In its sample, this clonotype was seen a few times. The target of this receptor is not known. Qualities for individual bases were not recorded, and no much larger clone is one base off. This sample was taken from a study of T-cell reconstitution after alpha-beta-depleted transplantation in children (dated by TCRdb to 2015 to 2016). General notes on the study: The study quantitatively tracked T-cell immune reconstitution after TCRalphabeta/CD19-depleted allogeneic hematopoietic cell transplantation in children using TCR repertoire profiling. Study-wide findings and limitations: The frequencies of hyperexpanded clones fell over the following months, and after one year, T-cell counts and TCRbeta diversity were mostly attributed to newly produced T cells. The apparently early alphabetaT-cell count recovery about two months after transplant was reportedly dependent on only several hundred rapidly expanded clones derived from non-depleted graft cells. In some patients, the high TCRbeta diversity seen at day 60 was put down to recipient T cells and intrathymic progenitors that had survived conditioning.

The library relied on PCR. Sequencing was performed on an Illumina HiSeq 2500. TCR libraries were prepared with molecular barcoding, using unique molecular identifiers to normalize TCRbeta repertoire quantification. The raw public reads went through TCRdb reprocessing: fastp at Q25, MiXCR clone calling, in-frame beta chains kept. Rows with a matching CDR3 protein are joined into one entry that keeps the most common DNA and genes. For this sample there are over 200,000 distinct CDR3 sequences; 7% to 9% appear just once. The leading ten clones occupy 35% of the sample. CDR1 and CDR2 were assigned from the germline V gene (reference sequence) as DFQATT and SNEGSKA. Counted from cysteine to phenylalanine, this CDR3 has 12 amino acids. The sequence is cut down to CDR3 DNA, 36 bases in frame from base 1. This specimen's treatment or condition label, interpreted: allogeneic hematopoietic cell transplantation with graft depleted of TCRalphabeta T cells and CD19 B cells. Transplant recipients were children who received TCRalphabeta/CD19-depleted allogeneic hematopoietic cell grafts.

Material: PBMCs, mostly from graft donor cells, obtained 360 days after TCRalphabeta/CD19-depleted stem cell transplant. The sequence joins TRBV20-1 to TRBJ1-1; 6 matching bases give a weak D call of TRBD1. This sequence originates from a male patient between 2 and 10 years old who had a stem cell transplant for acute myeloid leukemia, so the T cells may come from the graft donor. The CDR3 loop reads CRKDRSNTEAFF. The sequenced DNA: TGCAGGAAAGACAGGTCGAACACTGAAGCTTTCTTT.